Included here is one T cell receptor (beta chain) sequence, with context. This sample was included in a study of T cell changes during pregnancy in multiple sclerosis. Assay: immunoSEQ multiplex PCR; the TCRdb copy retains only in-frame clones and omits some. The sample lists under 20,000 clones, about 83% occurring once. The CDR3 runs 15 residues. The trim removed 7 bases at V and 6 bases at J, leaving 13 bases unmatched. CDR1 is MNHEY and CDR2 is SVGAGI in the germline V gene. This chain uses TRBV6-5 with TRBJ2-3, with 7 positions matching TRBD1. The TCR comes from a female donor with multiple sclerosis, enrolled in a pregnancy study. Sequenced material: CD8+ T cells from peripheral blood mononuclear cells, taken after pregnancy. CDR3 sequence (DNA): TGTGCCAGCAAAAGGACAGGTGCCAATCGCGATACGCAGTATTTT. Protein sequence: CASKRTGANRDTQYF.